This TCR beta chain was sequenced in a study of shared clonotypes between healthy human individuals. Repertoires were generated with immunoSEQ multiplex PCR, while TCRdb's copy carries only in-frame clones and drops some. The sample gives 2 million to 2.5 million clones, just over 90% of which show up once; under 2% is in the top ten. Only CD45RO-negative cells positively selected for CCR7 counted as naive CD8 cells, so terminally differentiated effector memory CD45RA+ cells were excluded. Recent vaccinations or acute infections were absent in the healthy HIV-negative adult donors. Germline V CDR1 and CDR2: SEHNR, FQNEAQ (reference sequence). Trimming removed 2 bases from V and 0 bases from J; junction bases left unmatched: 8. CDR3 size: 19 residues.

The sequence came from a man between 18 and 29 years old in good health. Some clones in this sample may be carry-over from other donors' samples. This chain links TRBV7-9 with TRBJ2-1, with 12 bases that match TRBD2. Sequences were obtained from naive CD8+ T cells from PBMCs. For the CDR3, the DNA is TGTGCCAGCAGCTTAAGAGGGCTAGCGGGAGGGGGCTCCTACAATGAGCAGTTCTTC. Its translation: CASSLRGLAGGGSYNEQFF.